Listed below are T cell receptor beta chains from one sample, sequenced in a study of T cells in Graves' hyperthyroidism and ophthalmopathy. TCRdb independently ran MiXCR on the multiplex PCR reads; one entry per CDR3 protein. The top ten clones hold about half of a sample with some 530,000 distinct CDR3 sequences, approximately 22% of them seen once. Sequencing used blood. The receptors originated from a woman aged 70-85 years with Graves' ophthalmopathy. The CDR3 runs from the conserved cysteine through the conserved F or W. Fields, in order: D gene, clone size, J gene, V gene, CDR3 protein, CDR3 DNA. A D gene is named only where the DNA matches it firmly. Clone size is stated in some rows and not others, as once, few, many or a class when expanded.

- | few | TRBJ2-3 | TRBV30 | CAWSVAADTQYF | TGTGCCTGGAGTGTAGCCGCGGATACGCAGTATTTT
TRBD2 | - | TRBJ2-7 | TRBV6-2/TRBV6-3 | CASSYQLAGGPNWQYF | TGTGCCAGCAGTTACCAACTAGCGGGAGGGCCTAATTGGCAGTACTTC
- | - | TRBJ1-2 | TRBV25-1 | CASSDTGLYGYTF | TGTGCCAGCAGTGACACAGGGTTGTATGGCTACACCTTC
- | few | TRBJ2-1 | TRBV7-9 | CASSPSPSSYNEQFF | TGTGCCAGCAGCCCTTCCCCAAGCTCCTACAATGAGCAGTTCTTC
TRBD2 | many | TRBJ2-7 | TRBV12-3/TRBV12-4 | CASSSQTSGGYEQYF | TGTGCCAGCAGTTCCCAGACTAGCGGAGGCTACGAGCAGTACTTC
- | - | TRBJ1-1 | TRBV11-1 | CASSLRPENTEAFF | TGTGCCAGCAGCTTAAGGCCAGAGAACACTGAAGCTTTCTTT
TRBD1 | - | TRBJ2-5 | TRBV20-1 | CSARRQGARETQYF | TGCAGTGCTAGACGGCAGGGGGCGAGAGAGACCCAGTACTTC
- | - | TRBJ1-6 | TRBV5-4 | CASSSGRTTHNSPLHF | TGTGCCAGCAGCTCCGGAAGGACAACTCATAATTCACCCCTCCACTTT
TRBD1 | few | TRBJ1-1 | TRBV5-1 | CASSQRQGANTEAFF | TGCGCCAGCAGCCAACGACAGGGTGCGAACACTGAAGCTTTCTTT
- | - | TRBJ2-7 | TRBV12-3/TRBV12-4 | CASSLIQTDLSYEQYF | TGTGCCAGCAGTTTAATTCAGACAGATCTCTCCTACGAGCAGTACTTC
- | many | TRBJ2-1 | TRBV28 | CASSLGGRPRSEQFF | TGTGCCAGCAGTTTGGGGGGGCGGCCTCGTAGCGAGCAGTTCTTC
TRBD1 | many | TRBJ1-1 | TRBV11-1 | CASSLKWQGAGTEAFF | TGTGCCAGCAGCTTAAAGTGGCAGGGGGCGGGCACTGAAGCTTTCTTT
- | few | TRBJ2-1 | TRBV10-2 | CASSNRVSYNEQFF | TGCGCCAGCAGTAACAGGGTCTCCTACAATGAGCAGTTCTTC
TRBD1 | - | TRBJ2-2 | TRBV29-1 | CSVGGDRVRTGELFF | TGCAGCGTGGGGGGGGACAGGGTGCGCACCGGGGAGCTGTTTTTT
- | few | TRBJ2-7 | TRBV6-1 | CASSNYWEQYF | TGTGCCAGCAGTAATTACTGGGAGCAGTACTTC
- | few | TRBJ2-5 | TRBV20-1 | CSARKGSETQYF | TGCAGTGCTAGGAAGGGTTCGGAGACCCAGTACTTC
TRBD2 | many | TRBJ2-1 | TRBV12-5 | CASGLIAGPSYNEQFF | TGTGCTAGTGGTTTGATAGCGGGACCGTCCTACAATGAGCAGTTCTTC
- | many | TRBJ2-1 | TRBV6-1 | CASSRSGTSYNEQFF | TGTGCCAGCAGTCGGTCCGGGACTTCCTACAATGAGCAGTTCTTC
TRBD1 | few | TRBJ2-1 | TRBV6-1 | CASSPDRGGSYNEQFF | TGTGCCAGCAGTCCGGACAGGGGGGGCTCCTACAATGAGCAGTTCTTC
- | - | TRBJ2-5 | TRBV6-1 | CASKFGGFTRQETQYF | TGTGCCAGCAAGTTTGGGGGGTTTACCCGCCAAGAGACCCAGTACTTC
- | few | TRBJ1-6 | TRBV19 | CASTQTYNSPLHF | TGTGCCAGTACGCAGACCTATAATTCACCCCTCCACTTT
- | - | TRBJ1-6 | TRBV27 | CASSPDRSHSPLHF | TGTGCCAGCAGTCCTGACAGGTCCCATTCACCCCTCCACTTT
- | - | TRBJ2-7 | TRBV19 | CASRTGTSGEQYF | TGTGCCAGTAGGACCGGGACAAGTGGCGAGCAGTACTTC
TRBD1 | - | TRBJ1-2 | TRBV11-2 | CASSARQGAGGYTF | TGTGCCAGCAGCGCCCGACAGGGGGCGGGAGGCTACACCTTC
- | - | TRBJ1-1 | TRBV6-1 | CASRRDINTEAFF | TGTGCCAGCAGAAGGGACATAAACACTGAAGCTTTCTTT
- | - | TRBJ2-1 | TRBV5-1 | CASSMAEVYNEQFF | TGCGCCAGCAGCATGGCCGAGGTCTACAATGAGCAGTTCTTC
TRBD1 | - | TRBJ2-4 | TRBV20-1 | CSARGQGGYIQYF | TGCAGTGCTAGGGGACAGGGAGGATACATTCAGTACTTC
- | - | TRBJ2-1 | TRBV4-2 | CASSLFRGNEQFF | TGTGCCAGCAGCCTCTTCAGGGGTAATGAGCAGTTCTTC
- | - | TRBJ2-5 | TRBV20-1 | CSASYPDVQETQYF | TGCAGTGCCAGTTATCCGGACGTCCAAGAGACCCAGTACTTC
- | - | TRBJ1-2 | TRBV9 | CASSGGGAGTLIGYTF | TGTGCCAGCAGCGGAGGGGGGGCAGGGACTCTCATTGGCTACACCTTC
- | many | TRBJ2-5 | TRBV11-2 | CASSLDPGRQETQYF | TGTGCCAGCAGCTTAGATCCAGGGCGTCAAGAGACCCAGTACTTC
TRBD2 | few | TRBJ2-7 | TRBV28 | CASSLHLAGTYEQYF | TGTGCCAGCAGTTTGCACCTAGCGGGAACGTACGAGCAGTACTTC
- | - | TRBJ1-5 | TRBV20-1 | CSATGTVNQPQHF | TGCAGTGCTACCGGGACCGTGAATCAGCCCCAGCATTTT
- | - | TRBJ1-2 | TRBV7-9 | CASSSQPNYGYTF | TGTGCCAGCAGCTCACAGCCTAACTATGGCTACACCTTC
- | - | TRBJ1-2 | TRBV9 | CASSVSATVNYGYTF | TGTGCCAGCAGCGTGTCAGCGACTGTTAACTATGGCTACACCTTC
- | - | TRBJ2-7 | TRBV18 | CASSPTTSYEQYF | TGTGCCAGCTCACCAACTACTTCCTACGAGCAGTACTTC
- | - | TRBJ2-7 | TRBV5-1 | CASSLGGVGYEQYF | TGCGCCAGCAGCTTAGGGGGAGTGGGCTACGAGCAGTACTTC
- | - | TRBJ1-1 | TRBV14 | CASSQHNGDEAFF | TGTGCCAGCAGCCAACACAACGGAGATGAAGCTTTCTTT
TRBD2 | few | TRBJ2-3 | TRBV4-2 | CASSQDRLAGLGDTQYF | TGTGCCAGCAGCCAAGACAGACTAGCAGGGCTCGGCGATACGCAGTATTTT
- | - | TRBJ1-1 | TRBV9 | CASSPRARNTEAFF | TGTGCCAGCAGCCCGCGGGCACGCAACACTGAAGCTTTCTTT
- | few | TRBJ2-7 | TRBV9 | CASSVGGRGYEQYF | TGTGCCAGCAGCGTAGGAGGAAGGGGCTACGAGCAGTACTTC
- | few | TRBJ2-1 | TRBV13 | CASSHDRNEQFF | TGTGCCAGCAGCCACGACAGGAATGAGCAGTTCTTC
TRBD1 | many | TRBJ1-5 | TRBV19 | CASSPGPGQGIQPQHF | TGTGCCAGTAGCCCCGGCCCGGGACAGGGGATTCAGCCCCAGCATTTT
- | - | TRBJ2-2 | TRBV7-9 | CASSHFSDYGELFF | TGTGCCAGCAGCCATTTTTCGGATTACGGGGAGCTGTTTTTT
TRBD1 | - | TRBJ1-4 | TRBV5-1 | CASSQTGTTNEKLFF | TGCGCCAGCAGCCAGACAGGGACAACTAATGAAAAACTGTTTTTT
- | - | TRBJ2-1 | TRBV7-3 | CASSWGSGTQQFF | TGTGCCAGCAGCTGGGGGTCGGGGACCCAGCAGTTCTTC
- | - | TRBJ2-1 | TRBV5-6 | CASSGRGPSYNEQFF | TGTGCCAGCAGCGGGAGGGGGCCCTCCTACAATGAGCAGTTCTTC
TRBD1 | few | TRBJ1-1 | TRBV30 | CAWSVQDRNLAFF | TGTGCCTGGAGTGTACAGGACAGGAATTTGGCTTTCTTT
- | once | TRBJ2-7 | TRBV6-4 | CASSDTGGGEQYF | TGTGCCAGCAGTGATACGGGTGGGGGCGAGCAGTACTTC
- | - | TRBJ2-7 | TRBV10-3 | CAIRGSGQSYEQYF | TGTGCCATACGCGGATCCGGACAGTCCTACGAGCAGTACTTC
- | few | TRBJ2-7 | TRBV20-1 | CSADSGYEQYF | TGCAGTGCTGACAGCGGGTATGAACAGTACTTC
TRBD2 | - | TRBJ2-1 | TRBV28 | CASSPKSGSSYNEQFF | TGTGCCAGCAGTCCTAAGAGCGGGAGCTCCTACAATGAGCAGTTCTTC
TRBD1 | - | TRBJ1-2 | TRBV6-1 | CASRDRGDGYTF | TGTGCCAGCAGGGACAGGGGGGATGGCTACACCTTC
- | few | TRBJ2-7 | TRBV10-3 | CAISVPGDYEQYF | TGTGCCATCAGTGTCCCCGGAGACTACGAGCAGTACTTC
- | few | TRBJ1-5 | TRBV7-2 | CASSGRAGLRPQHF | TGTGCCAGCAGCGGTAGGGCAGGTTTAAGGCCCCAGCATTTT
- | many | TRBJ2-1 | TRBV11-2 | CASSALGGTEQFF | TGTGCCAGCAGCGCGCTAGGGGGTACAGAGCAGTTCTTC
- | few | TRBJ1-4 | TRBV6-1 | CASSTAAGYEKLFF | TGTGCCAGCAGTACTGCGGCAGGGTACGAAAAACTGTTTTTT
TRBD2 | many | TRBJ2-1 | TRBV11-2 | CASSLASGRAGYNEQFF | TGTGCCAGCAGCTTAGCTAGCGGGAGGGCCGGTTACAATGAGCAGTTCTTC
- | few | TRBJ1-1 | TRBV19 | CASGQSSNTEAFF | TGTGCCAGTGGACAGTCGAGCAACACTGAAGCTTTCTTT
TRBD2 | few | TRBJ2-7 | TRBV30 | CAYRLAGAPEQYF | TGTGCCTACAGACTAGCGGGAGCACCCGAGCAGTACTTC